This T cell receptor (beta chain) was profiled in a study of cytomegalovirus exposure and HLA in healthy donors. Study-wide results and caveats: The dataset shows that most TCR sequences were rare, while some public TCRs occurred in many donors. Reports credit the classifier with highly specific, highly sensitive diagnosis of cytomegalovirus status. Accurate prediction of HLA-A and HLA-B alleles (for most subjects) was reportedly achieved from TCR beta sequences.

The CDR3 has 14 amino acids. Germline CDR1 is MNHEY and CDR2 is SMNVEV (reference sequence). The trim removed 5 bases at V and 0 bases at J, leaving 3 bases unmatched. The PCR employed 60 Vbeta primers together with 13 Jbeta primers. Measured with immunoSEQ multiplex PCR; TCRdb has only the in-frame clones, and not every one. The sample has over 150,000 clones, around 75% seen once. This clone was counted a single time. Its specificity is not known. The receptor was isolated from a male donor in good health and CMV-seronegative. Sequencing was carried out using PBMCs. The V call is TRBV27, the J call TRBJ1-1; 7 nucleotides agree with TRBD1. The CDR3 DNA follows: TGTGCCAGCAGTAGACAGGGCCTGAACACTGAAGCTTTCTTT. Protein product: CASSRQGLNTEAFF.